This TCR beta chain was documented in a study of CD8 T cells in ankylosing spondylitis. About this clonotype: Its antigen remains unidentified.

The CDR3 is made up of 14 amino acids. Germline V gene data show CDR1 as SNHLY and CDR2 as FYNNEI. The germline V and J ends were trimmed by 7 bases and 0 bases, with 9 bases remaining between them. Overall study findings and caveats: The clones that were linked to disease were reported to be significantly enriched in matched synovial fluid samples from ankylosing spondylitis patients.

Quantitative 5'-RACE with molecular barcodes generated TCR beta libraries. TCRdb recomputed calls from the 5' RACE reads with MiXCR, one row per CDR3 protein. The data contain under 250,000 distinct CDR3 sequences, about 10% of them singletons. Sequenced: blood, either unsorted or a sorted T cell fraction (not recorded which). The receptor's source is a male donor with ankylosing spondylitis or in good health (not recorded which). This chain uses TRBV2 with TRBJ2-2; D is unresolved. DNA for the CDR3: TGTGCCAGCATGTGGCTACCGAACACCGGGGAGCTGTTTTTT. Protein: CASMWLPNTGELFF.